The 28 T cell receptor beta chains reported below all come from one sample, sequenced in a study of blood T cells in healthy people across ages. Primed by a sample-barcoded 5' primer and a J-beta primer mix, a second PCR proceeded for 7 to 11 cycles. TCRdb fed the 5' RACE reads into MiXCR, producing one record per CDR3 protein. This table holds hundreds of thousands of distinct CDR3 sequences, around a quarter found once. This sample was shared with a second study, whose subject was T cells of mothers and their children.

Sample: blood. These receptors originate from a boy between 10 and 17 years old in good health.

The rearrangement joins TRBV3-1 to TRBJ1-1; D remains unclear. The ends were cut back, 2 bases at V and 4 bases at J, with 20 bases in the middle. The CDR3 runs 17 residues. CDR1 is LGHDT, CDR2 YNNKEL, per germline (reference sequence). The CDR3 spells CASSQFNEGKERTEAFF. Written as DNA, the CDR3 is TGTGCCAGCAGCCAATTTAACGAGGGTAAGGAACGCACTGAAGCTTTCTTT.

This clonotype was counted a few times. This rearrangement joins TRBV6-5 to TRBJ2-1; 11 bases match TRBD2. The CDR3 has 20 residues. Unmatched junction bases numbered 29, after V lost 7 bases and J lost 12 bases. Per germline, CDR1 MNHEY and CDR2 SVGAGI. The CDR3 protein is CASTSRTGATLAGGPRGQFF. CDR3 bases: TGTGCCAGCACTTCCCGGACAGGGGCAACGCTAGCGGGAGGTCCAAGGGGGCAGTTCTTC.

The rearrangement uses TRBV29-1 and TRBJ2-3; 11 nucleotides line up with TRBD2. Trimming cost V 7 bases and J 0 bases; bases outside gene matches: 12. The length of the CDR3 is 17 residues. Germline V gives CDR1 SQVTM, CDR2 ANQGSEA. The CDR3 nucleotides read TGCAGCGCCGACGGGGGACTAGCGGTTTTTAGCACAGATACGCAGTATTTT. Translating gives CSADGGLAVFSTDTQYF.

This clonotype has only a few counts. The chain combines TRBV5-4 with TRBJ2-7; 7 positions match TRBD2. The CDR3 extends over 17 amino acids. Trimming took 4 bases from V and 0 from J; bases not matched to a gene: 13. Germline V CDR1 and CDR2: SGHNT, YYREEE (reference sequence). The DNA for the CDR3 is TGTGCCAGCAGCCCTAGCTCCGGGACTATTTACTCCTACGAGCAGTACTTC. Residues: CASSPSSGTIYSYEQYF.

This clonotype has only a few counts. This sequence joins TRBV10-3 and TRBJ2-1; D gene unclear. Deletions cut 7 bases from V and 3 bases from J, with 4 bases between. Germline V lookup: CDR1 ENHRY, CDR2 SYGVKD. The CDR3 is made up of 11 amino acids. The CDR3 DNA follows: TGTGCCATCATGGACTACAATGAGCAGTTCTTC. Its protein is CAIMDYNEQFF.

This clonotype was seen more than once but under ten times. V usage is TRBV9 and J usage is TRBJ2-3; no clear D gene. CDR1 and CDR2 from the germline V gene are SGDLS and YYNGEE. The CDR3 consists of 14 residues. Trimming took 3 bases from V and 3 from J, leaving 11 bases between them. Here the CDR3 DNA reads TGTGCCAGCAGCGAGACCCGAGCGACAGATACGCAGTATTTT. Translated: CASSETRATDTQYF.

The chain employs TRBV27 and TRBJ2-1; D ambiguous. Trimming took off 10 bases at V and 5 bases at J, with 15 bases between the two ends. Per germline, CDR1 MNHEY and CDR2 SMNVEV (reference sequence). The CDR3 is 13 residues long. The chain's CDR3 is CATKATRNNEQFF. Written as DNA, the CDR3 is TGTGCCACTAAAGCGACTCGGAACAATGAGCAGTTCTTC.

The CDR3 DNA sequence: TGTGCCAGCAGCCAAGAAGGACAGGTGGCTGAAAAACTGTTTTTT. This gives the protein CASSQEGQVAEKLFF. The chain employs TRBV14 and TRBJ1-4; 7 positions match TRBD1. J was trimmed by 7 bases and V by 0 bases; bases with no gene match: 5. The CDR3 contains 15 residues. Germline-derived CDR1 and CDR2 are SGHDN and FVKESK.

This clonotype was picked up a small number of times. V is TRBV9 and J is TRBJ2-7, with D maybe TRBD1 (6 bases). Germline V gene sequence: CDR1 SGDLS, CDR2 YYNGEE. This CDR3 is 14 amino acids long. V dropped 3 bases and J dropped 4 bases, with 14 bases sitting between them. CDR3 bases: TGTGCCAGCAGCGGGACCACCACAGGGTACGAGCAGTACTTC. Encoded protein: CASSGTTTGYEQYF.

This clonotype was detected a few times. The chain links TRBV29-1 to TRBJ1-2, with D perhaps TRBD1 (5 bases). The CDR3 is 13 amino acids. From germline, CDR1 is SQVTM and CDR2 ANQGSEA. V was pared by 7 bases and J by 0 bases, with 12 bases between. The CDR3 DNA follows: TGCAGCGGACGGACAAGCACTAACTATGGCTACACCTTC. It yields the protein CSGRTSTNYGYTF.

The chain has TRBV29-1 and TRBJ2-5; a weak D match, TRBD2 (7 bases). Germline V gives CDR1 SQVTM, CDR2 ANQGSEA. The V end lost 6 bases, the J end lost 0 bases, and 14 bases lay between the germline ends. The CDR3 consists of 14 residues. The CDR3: CSVGGYRDQETQYF. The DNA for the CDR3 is TGCAGCGTGGGAGGGTACAGGGACCAAGAGACCCAGTACTTC. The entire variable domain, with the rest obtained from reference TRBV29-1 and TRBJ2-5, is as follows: SAVISQKPSRDICQRGTSLTIQCQVDSQVTMMFWYRQQPGQSLTLIATANQGSEATYESGFVIDKFPISRPNLTFSTLTVSNMSPEDSSIYLCSVGGYRDQETQYFGPGTRLLVL.

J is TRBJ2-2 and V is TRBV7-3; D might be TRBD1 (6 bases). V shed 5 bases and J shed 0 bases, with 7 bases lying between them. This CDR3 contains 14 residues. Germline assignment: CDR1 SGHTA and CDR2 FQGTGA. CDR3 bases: TGTGCCAGCAGCGGACAGTCGAACACCGGGGAGCTGTTTTTT. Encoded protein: CASSGQSNTGELFF.

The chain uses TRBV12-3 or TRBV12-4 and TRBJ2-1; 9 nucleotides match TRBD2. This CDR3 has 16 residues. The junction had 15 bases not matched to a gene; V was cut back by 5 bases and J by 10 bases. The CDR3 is CASSLLSGSIVTEQFF. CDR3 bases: TGTGCCAGCAGTCTACTTAGCGGGAGTATTGTGACCGAGCAGTTCTTC.

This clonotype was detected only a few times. The CDR3 is CASRLGVSEKLFF. CDR3 nucleotide sequence: TGTGCCAGCCGCCTTGGGGTATCTGAAAAACTGTTTTTT. The chain uses TRBV11-2 and TRBJ1-4; no clear D gene. This CDR3 region has 13 residues. V shed 8 bases and J shed 7 bases, with 14 bases lying between them. Germline V gene data show CDR1 as SGHAT and CDR2 as FQNNGV.

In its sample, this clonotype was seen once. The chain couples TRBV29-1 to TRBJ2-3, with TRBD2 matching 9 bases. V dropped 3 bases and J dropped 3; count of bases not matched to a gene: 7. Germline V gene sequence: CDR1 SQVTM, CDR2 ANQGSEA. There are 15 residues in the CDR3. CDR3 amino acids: CSVDGGSGGTDTQYF. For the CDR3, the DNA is TGCAGCGTTGACGGGGGTAGCGGGGGAACAGATACGCAGTATTTT.

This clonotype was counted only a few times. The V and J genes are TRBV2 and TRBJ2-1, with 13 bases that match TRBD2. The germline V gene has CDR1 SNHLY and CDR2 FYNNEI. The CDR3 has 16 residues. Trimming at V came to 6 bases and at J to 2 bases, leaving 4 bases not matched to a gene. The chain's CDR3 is CASRILAGGTYNEQFF. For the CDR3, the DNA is TGTGCCAGCAGGATACTAGCGGGGGGGACCTACAATGAGCAGTTCTTC.

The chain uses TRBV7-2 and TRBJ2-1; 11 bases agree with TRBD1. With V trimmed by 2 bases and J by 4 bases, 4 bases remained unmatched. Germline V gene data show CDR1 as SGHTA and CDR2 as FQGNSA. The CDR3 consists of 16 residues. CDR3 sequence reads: CASSLTRDRGYNEQFF. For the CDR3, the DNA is TGTGCCAGCAGCTTAACCAGGGACAGGGGGTACAATGAGCAGTTCTTC.

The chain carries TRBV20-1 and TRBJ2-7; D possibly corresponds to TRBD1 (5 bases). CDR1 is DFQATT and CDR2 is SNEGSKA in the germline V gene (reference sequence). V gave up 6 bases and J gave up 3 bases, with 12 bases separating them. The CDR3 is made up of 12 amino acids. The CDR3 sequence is CSAIPQDYEQYF. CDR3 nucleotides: TGCAGTGCCATACCACAGGACTACGAGCAGTACTTC.

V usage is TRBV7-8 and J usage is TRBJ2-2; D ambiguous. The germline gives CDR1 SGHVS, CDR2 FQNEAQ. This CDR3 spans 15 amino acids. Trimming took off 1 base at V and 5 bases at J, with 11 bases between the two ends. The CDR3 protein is CASSLGFRATGELFF. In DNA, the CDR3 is TGTGCCAGCAGCTTAGGGTTCCGGGCAACCGGGGAGCTGTTTTTT.

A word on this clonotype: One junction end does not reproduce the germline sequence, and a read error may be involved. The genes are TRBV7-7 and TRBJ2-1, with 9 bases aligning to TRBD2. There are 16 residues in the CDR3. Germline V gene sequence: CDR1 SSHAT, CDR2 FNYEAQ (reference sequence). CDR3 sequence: CASSLGAGGNYNEQFF. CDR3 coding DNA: TGTGCTAGCAGCTTAGGGGCGGGGGGGAACTACAATGAGCAGTTCTTC. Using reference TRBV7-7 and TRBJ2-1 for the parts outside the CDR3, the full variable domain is GAGVSQSPRYKVTKRGQDVTLRCDPISSHATLYWYQQALGQGPEFLTYFNYEAQPDKSGLPSDRFSAERPEGSISTLTIQRTEQRDSAMYRCASSLGAGGNYNEQFFGPGTRLTVL.

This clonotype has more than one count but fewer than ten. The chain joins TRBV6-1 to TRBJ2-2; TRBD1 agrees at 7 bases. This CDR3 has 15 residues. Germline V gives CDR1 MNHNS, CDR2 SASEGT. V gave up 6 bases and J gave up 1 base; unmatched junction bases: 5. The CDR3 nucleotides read TGTGCCAGCAGGGTGGGGACAGAGAACACCGGGGAGCTGTTTTTT. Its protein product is CASRVGTENTGELFF.

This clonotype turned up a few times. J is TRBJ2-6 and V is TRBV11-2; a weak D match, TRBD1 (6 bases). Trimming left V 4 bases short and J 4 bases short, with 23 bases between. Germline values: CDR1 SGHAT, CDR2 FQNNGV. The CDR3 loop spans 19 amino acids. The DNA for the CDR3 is TGTGCCAGCAGCTCCCTGAGGGGGACACCTTCCTCAGGGGCCAACGTCCTGACTTTC. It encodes CASSSLRGTPSSGANVLTF.

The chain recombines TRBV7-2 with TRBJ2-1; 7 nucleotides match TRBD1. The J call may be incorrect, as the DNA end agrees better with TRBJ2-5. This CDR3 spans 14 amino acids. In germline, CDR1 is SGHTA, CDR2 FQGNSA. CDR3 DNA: TGTGCCAGCAGCGCCGACAGGGCGGTAGGGACCCAGTACTTC. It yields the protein CASSADRAVGTQYF.

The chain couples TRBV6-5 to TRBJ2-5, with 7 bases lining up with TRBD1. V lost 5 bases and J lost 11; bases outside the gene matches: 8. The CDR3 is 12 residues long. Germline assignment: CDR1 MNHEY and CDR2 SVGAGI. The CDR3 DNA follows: TGTGCCAGCAGTCCCCGAGGGACAGAGCAGTACTTC. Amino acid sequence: CASSPRGTEQYF.

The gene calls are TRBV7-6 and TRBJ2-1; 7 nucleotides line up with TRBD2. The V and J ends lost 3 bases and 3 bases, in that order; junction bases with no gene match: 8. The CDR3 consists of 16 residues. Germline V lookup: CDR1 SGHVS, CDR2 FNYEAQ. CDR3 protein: CASSFSLSSGYNEQFF. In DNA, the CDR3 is TGTGCCAGCAGCTTCAGTCTCTCTAGCGGCTACAATGAGCAGTTCTTC. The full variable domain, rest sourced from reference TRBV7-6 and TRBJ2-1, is GAGVSQSPRYKVTKRGQDVALRCDPISGHVSLYWYRQALGQGPEFLTYFNYEAQQDKSGLPNDRFSAERPEGSISTLTIQRTEQRDSAMYRCASSFSLSSGYNEQFFGPGTRLTVL.

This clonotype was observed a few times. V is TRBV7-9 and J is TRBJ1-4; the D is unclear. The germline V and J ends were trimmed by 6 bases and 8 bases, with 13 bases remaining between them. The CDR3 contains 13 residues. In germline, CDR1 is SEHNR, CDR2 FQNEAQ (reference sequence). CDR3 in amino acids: CASRPSNNEKLFF. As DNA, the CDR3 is TGTGCCAGCAGACCCTCAAACAACGAAAAACTGTTTTTT.

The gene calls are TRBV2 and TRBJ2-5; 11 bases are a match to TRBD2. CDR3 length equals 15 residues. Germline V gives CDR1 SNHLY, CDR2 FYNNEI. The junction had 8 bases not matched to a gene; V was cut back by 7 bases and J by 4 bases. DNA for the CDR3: TGTGCCAGCACGTTACTAGCGGGAGAAGGAGAGACCCAGTACTTC. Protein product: CASTLLAGEGETQYF.

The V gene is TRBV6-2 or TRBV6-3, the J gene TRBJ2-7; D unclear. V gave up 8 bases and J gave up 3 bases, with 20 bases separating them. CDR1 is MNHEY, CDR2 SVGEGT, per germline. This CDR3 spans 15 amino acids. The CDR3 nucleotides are TGTGCCAGCGGATCTATTCTACAACCCCTCTACGAGCAGTACTTC. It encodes CASGSILQPLYEQYF.